The sequence of this TCR beta chain was determined in a study of cytomegalovirus exposure and HLA in healthy donors. Study results and limitations: Altogether, 170 or so TCR beta chains were recorded as cytomegalovirus-associated.

Details on this clone: What it binds is unknown.

Unrecorded immune exposures were likely, despite nominal health at sampling. Researchers ran the PCR with 60 Vbeta and 13 Jbeta primers. The assay was immunoSEQ multiplex PCR, and TCRdb's table has in-frame clones only and misses some. The repertoire holds about 47,000 clones, about 72% seen once, with about 6% in the top ten. Sequencing was performed on PBMCs. This clonotype originated in a man aged 25-40 years in good health and CMV-seronegative.

The DNA for the CDR3 is TGCGCCAGCCGACGGGACAGCGGCTCCTACGAGCAGTACTTC. It specifies CASRRDSGSYEQYF. This chain uses TRBV5-1 with TRBJ2-7; 7 nucleotides match TRBD1. Trimming took 7 bases from V and 0 from J; bases not matched to a gene: 7. CDR1 SGHRS and CDR2 YFSETQ come from the germline V gene. The CDR3 sequence is 14 residues long.